These 3 T cell receptor beta chains were sequenced from one sample in a study of cytomegalovirus exposure and HLA in healthy donors. Sequenced by immunoSEQ multiplex PCR; TCRdb stores in-frame clones only, minus some. The sample yields over 200,000 clones, approximately 80% seen once. Sequencing was performed on PBMCs. Receptors were obtained from a woman aged 30 to 39 in good health and CMV-seropositive.

The chain links TRBV6-1 to TRBJ1-3; the match to TRBD1 covers 8 bases. The ends lost 0 bases at V and 4 bases at J; junction bases unmatched: 5. In germline, CDR1 is MNHNS, CDR2 SASEGT. The CDR3 is 16 residues long. CDR3 protein: CASSEARQGRGNTIYF. For the CDR3, the DNA is TGTGCCAGCAGTGAAGCCCGACAGGGGCGAGGAAACACCATATATTTT.

This chain connects TRBV5-1 to TRBJ2-3; 7 nucleotides match TRBD2. After removal of 4 bases from V and 2 bases from J, the junction contained 7 bases not matched to a gene. Germline CDR1 is SGHRS and CDR2 is YFSETQ. The CDR3 runs 15 residues. The chain's CDR3 is CASSPGGRVTDTQYF. The CDR3 coding sequence is TGCGCCAGCAGCCCGGGTGGGAGGGTCACAGATACGCAGTATTTT. Together with reference TRBV5-1 and TRBJ2-3, the CDR3 gives the full variable domain: KAGVTQTPRYLIKTRGQQVTLSCSPISGHRSVSWYQQTPGQGLQFLFEYFSETQRNKGNFPGRFSGRQFSNSRSEMNVSTLELGDSALYLCASSPGGRVTDTQYFGPGTRLTVL.

The chain combines TRBV27 with TRBJ2-7; perhaps TRBD1 as D (6 bases). The V gene lost 0 bases and the J gene lost 4 bases, with 10 bases spanning the gap. The germline V gene has CDR1 MNHEY and CDR2 SMNVEV (reference sequence). The CDR3 extends over 14 amino acids. The CDR3, as DNA: TGTGCCAGCAGTTTATCGGGCAGGGGTTACGAGCAGTACTTC. It translates to CASSLSGRGYEQYF.